A single T cell receptor beta chain is shown here with its context. This CDR3 spans 14 amino acids. The V and J ends lost 4 bases and 5 bases, in that order; junction bases with no gene match: 8. Germline loops: CDR1 SGHTS, CDR2 YDEGEE. Assay used: immunoSEQ multiplex PCR; TCRdb lists only in-frame clones, some missing. The table includes around 400,000 clones, 87% detected once. This entry comes from a study of blood T cell repertoires in COVID-19. Study details: PBMCs, B-cell-depleted T cells, or T cells were the source of the cDNA or gDNA that made up the material.

Seattle-derived patients entered the study during active infection and were followed longitudinally. The specimen was peripheral blood. V and J are TRBV5-8 and TRBJ1-2; 7 bases map to TRBD1. The TCR sequence derives from a woman aged 55-69 years with COVID-19, enrolled during active disease. CDR3 amino acids: CASSRDSRGYGYTF. Written as DNA, the CDR3 is TGTGCCAGCAGCCGGGACAGCAGGGGGTATGGCTACACCTTC. Supplemented by reference TRBV5-8 and TRBJ1-2, the full variable domain reads EAGVTQSPTHLIKTRGQQATLRCSPISGHTSVYWYQQALGLGLQFLLWYDEGEERNRGNFPPRFSGRQFPNYSSELNVNALELEDSALYLCASSRDSRGYGYTFGSGTRLTVV.